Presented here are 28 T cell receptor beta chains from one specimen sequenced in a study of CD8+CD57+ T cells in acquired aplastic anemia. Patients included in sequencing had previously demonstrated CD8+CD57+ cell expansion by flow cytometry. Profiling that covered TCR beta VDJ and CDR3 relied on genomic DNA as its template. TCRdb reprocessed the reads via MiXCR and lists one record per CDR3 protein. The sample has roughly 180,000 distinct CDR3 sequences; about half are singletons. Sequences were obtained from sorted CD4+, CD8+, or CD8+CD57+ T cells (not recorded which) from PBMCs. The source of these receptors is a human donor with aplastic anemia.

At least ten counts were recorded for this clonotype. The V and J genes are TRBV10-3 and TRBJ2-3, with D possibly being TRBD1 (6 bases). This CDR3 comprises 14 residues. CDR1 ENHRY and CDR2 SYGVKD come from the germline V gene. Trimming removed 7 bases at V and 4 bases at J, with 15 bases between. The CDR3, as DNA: TGTGCCATCACTGCAGGGGCGACTGCAGATACGCAGTATTTT. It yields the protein CAITAGATADTQYF.

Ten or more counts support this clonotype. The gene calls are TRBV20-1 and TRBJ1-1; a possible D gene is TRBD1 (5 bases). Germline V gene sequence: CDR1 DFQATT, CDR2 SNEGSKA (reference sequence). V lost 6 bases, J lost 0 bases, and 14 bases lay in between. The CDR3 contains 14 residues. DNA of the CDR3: TGCAGTGCCAGGTTGGGGGGGATGAACACTGAAGCTTTCTTT. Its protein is CSARLGGMNTEAFF.

In nucleotides, the CDR3 is TGTGCCAGCAGCTTAATGGGTACTGGCTCCTACGAGCAGTACTTC. As protein: CASSLMGTGSYEQYF. The chain has TRBV7-9 and TRBJ2-7; no reliable D call. Between the trimmed V and J ends, which lost 2 bases and 0 bases, there was a span of 11 bases. Germline V gives CDR1 SEHNR, CDR2 FQNEAQ (reference sequence). This CDR3 is built from 15 residues.

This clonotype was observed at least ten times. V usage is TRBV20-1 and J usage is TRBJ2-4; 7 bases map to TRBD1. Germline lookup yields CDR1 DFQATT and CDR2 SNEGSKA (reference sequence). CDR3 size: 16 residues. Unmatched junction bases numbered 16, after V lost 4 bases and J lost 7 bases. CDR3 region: CSATLGQNLARNIQYF. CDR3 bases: TGCAGTGCTACCTTGGGACAGAACTTAGCCAGGAACATTCAGTACTTC.

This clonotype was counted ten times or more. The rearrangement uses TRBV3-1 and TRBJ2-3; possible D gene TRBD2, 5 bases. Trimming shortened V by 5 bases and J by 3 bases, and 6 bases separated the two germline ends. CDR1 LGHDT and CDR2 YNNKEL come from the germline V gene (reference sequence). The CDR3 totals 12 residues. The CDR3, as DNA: TGTGCCAGCAGCGGGGAGACAGATACGCAGTATTTT. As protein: CASSGETDTQYF.

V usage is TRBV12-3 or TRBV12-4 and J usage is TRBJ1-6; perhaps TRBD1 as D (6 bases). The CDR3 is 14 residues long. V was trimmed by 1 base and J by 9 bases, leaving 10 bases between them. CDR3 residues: CASSLGTVGSPLHF. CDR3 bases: TGTGCCAGCAGTTTAGGGACAGTAGGTTCACCCCTCCACTTT.

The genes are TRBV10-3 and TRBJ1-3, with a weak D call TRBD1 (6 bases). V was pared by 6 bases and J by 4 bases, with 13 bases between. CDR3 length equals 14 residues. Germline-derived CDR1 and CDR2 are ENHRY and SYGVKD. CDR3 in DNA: TGTGCCATCAGAACACAGGGAGCGGGAAACACCATATATTTT. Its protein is CAIRTQGAGNTIYF.

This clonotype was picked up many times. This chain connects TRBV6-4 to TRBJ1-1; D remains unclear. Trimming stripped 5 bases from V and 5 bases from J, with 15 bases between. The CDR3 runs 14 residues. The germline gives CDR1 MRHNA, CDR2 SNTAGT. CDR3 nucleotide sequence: TGTGCCAGCAGTAGCAATCCAGGCAATACTGAAGCTTTCTTT. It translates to CASSSNPGNTEAFF.

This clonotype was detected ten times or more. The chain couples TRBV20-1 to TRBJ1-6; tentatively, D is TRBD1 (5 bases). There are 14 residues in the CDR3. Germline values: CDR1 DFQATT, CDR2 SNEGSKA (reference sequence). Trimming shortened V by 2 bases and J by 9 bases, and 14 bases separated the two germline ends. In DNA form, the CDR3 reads TGCAGTGCTAGACGGGACTCTCCGAGTTCACCCCTCCACTTT. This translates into CSARRDSPSSPLHF.

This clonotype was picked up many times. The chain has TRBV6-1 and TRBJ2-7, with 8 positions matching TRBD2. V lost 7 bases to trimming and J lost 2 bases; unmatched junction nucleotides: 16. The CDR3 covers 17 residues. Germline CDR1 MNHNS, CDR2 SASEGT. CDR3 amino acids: CASTLNGGGPNPYEQYF. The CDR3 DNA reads TGTGCCAGCACCCTGAACGGGGGGGGACCGAACCCCTACGAGCAGTACTTC.

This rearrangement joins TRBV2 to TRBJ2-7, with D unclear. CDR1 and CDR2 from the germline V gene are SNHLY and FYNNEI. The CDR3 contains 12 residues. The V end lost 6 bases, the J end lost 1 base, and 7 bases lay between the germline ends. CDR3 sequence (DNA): TGTGCCAGCAGGGTAGGGTCCTACGAGCAGTACTTC. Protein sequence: CASRVGSYEQYF.

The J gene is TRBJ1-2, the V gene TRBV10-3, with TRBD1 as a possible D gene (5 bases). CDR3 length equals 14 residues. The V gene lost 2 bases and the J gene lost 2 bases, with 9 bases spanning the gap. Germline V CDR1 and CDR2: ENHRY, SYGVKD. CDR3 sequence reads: CAISEPTENYGYTF. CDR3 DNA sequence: TGTGCCATCAGTGAGCCGACAGAAAACTATGGCTACACCTTC.

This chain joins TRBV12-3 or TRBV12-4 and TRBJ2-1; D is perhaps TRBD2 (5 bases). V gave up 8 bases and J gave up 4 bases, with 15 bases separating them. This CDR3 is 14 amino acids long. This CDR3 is CASGRSSGYNEQFF. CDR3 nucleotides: TGTGCCAGCGGAAGGAGTTCGGGGTACAATGAGCAGTTCTTC.

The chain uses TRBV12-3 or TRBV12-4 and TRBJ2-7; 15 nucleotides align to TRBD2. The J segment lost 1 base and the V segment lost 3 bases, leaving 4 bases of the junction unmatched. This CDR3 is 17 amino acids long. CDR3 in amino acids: CASSFGTSGGQSYEQYF. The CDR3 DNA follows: TGTGCCAGCAGTTTCGGGACTAGCGGGGGGCAGTCCTACGAGCAGTACTTC.

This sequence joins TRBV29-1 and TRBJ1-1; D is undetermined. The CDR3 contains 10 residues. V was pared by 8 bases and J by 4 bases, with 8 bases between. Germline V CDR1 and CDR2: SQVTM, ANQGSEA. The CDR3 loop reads CSLEGTEAFF. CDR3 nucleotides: TGCAGCTTGGAAGGCACTGAAGCTTTCTTT. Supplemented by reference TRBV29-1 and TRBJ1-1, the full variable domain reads SAVISQKPSRDICQRGTSLTIQCQVDSQVTMMFWYRQQPGQSLTLIATANQGSEATYESGFVIDKFPISRPNLTFSTLTVSNMSPEDSSIYLCSLEGTEAFFGQGTRLTVV.

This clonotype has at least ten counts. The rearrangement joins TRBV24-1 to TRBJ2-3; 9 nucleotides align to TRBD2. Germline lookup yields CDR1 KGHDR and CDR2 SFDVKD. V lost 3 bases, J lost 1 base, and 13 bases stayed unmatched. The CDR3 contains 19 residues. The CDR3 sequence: CATSDQSSGEVGGTDTQYF. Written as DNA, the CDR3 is TGTGCCACCAGTGATCAGTCTAGCGGGGAGGTTGGCGGCACAGATACGCAGTATTTT.

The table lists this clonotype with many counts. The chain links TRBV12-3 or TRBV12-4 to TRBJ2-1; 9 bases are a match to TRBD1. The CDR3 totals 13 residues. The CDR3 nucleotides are TGTGCTTCGAGGGGACAGGGTCGCGATGAGCAGTTCTTC. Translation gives CASRGQGRDEQFF.

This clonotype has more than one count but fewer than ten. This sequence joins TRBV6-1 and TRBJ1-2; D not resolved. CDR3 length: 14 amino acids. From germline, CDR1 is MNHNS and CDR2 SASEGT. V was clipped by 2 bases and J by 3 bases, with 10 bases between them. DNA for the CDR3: TGTGCCAGCAGTGAACGTGGGGAGTACTATGGCTACACCTTC. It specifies CASSERGEYYGYTF.

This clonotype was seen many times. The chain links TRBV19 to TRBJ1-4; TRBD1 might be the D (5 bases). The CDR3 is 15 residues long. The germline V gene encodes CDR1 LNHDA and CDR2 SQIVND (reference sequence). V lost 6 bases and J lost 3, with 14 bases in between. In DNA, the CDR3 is TGTGCCAGTAGCCTGGAGTGGGGCGCTAATGAAAAACTGTTTTTT. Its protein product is CASSLEWGANEKLFF.

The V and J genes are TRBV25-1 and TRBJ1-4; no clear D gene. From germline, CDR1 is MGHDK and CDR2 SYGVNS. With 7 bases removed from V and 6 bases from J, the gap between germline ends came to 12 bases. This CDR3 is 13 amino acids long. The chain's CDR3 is CASTMGPHEKLFF. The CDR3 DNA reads TGTGCCAGCACAATGGGCCCCCATGAAAAACTGTTTTTT. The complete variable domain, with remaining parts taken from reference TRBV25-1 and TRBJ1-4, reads EADIYQTPRYLVIGTGKKITLECSQTMGHDKMYWYQQDPGMELHLIHYSYGVNSTEKGDLSSESTVSRIRTEHFPLTLESARPSHTSQYLCASTMGPHEKLFFGSGTQLSVL.

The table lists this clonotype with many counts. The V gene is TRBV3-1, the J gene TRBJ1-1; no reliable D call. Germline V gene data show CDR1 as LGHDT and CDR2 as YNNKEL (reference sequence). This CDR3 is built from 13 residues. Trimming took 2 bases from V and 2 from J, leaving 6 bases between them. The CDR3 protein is CASSQNSNTEAFF. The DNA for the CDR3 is TGTGCCAGCAGCCAAAACAGCAACACTGAAGCTTTCTTT.

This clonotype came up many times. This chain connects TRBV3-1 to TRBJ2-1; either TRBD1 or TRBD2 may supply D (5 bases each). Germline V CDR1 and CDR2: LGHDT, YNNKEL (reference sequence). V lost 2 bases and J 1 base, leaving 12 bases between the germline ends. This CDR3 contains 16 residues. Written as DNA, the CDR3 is TGTGCCAGCAGCCAATCGGGGACGACTTCCTACAATGAGCAGTTCTTC. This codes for CASSQSGTTSYNEQFF.

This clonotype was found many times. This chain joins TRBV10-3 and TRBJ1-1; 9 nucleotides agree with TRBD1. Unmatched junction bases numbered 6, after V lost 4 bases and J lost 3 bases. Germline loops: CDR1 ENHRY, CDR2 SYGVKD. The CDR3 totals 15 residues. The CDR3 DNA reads TGTGCCATCAGTGGGCGGGACAGGGACTACACTGAAGCTTTCTTT. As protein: CAISGRDRDYTEAFF.

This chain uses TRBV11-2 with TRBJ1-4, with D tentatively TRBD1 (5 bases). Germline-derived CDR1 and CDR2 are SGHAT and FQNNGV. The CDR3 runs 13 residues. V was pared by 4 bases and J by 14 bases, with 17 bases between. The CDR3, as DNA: TGTGCCAGCAGCTCAGATGGGGGAGAAAGGCTGTTTTTT. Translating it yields CASSSDGGERLFF.

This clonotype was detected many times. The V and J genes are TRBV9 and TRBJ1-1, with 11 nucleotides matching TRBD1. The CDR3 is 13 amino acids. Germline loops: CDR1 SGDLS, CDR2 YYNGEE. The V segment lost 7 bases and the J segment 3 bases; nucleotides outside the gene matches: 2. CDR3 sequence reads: CASGDRGDTEAFF. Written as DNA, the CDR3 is TGTGCCAGCGGGGACAGGGGGGACACTGAAGCTTTCTTT.

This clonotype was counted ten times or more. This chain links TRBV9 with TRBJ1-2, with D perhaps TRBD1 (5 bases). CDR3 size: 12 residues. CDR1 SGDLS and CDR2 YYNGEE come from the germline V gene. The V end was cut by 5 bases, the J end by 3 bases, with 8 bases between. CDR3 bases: TGTGCCAGCAGACAGGAATACTATGGCTACACCTTC. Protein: CASRQEYYGYTF.

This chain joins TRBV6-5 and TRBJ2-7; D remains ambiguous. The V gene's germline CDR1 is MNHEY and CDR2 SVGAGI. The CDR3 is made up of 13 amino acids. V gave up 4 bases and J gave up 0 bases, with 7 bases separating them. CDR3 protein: CASSWQPSYEQYF. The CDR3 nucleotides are TGTGCCAGCAGTTGGCAGCCCTCCTACGAGCAGTACTTC.

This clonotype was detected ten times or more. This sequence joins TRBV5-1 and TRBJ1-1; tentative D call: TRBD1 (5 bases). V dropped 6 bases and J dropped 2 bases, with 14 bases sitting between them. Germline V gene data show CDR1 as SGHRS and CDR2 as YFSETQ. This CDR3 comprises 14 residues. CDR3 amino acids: CASTAGGTNTEAFF. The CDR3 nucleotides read TGCGCCAGCACCGCGGGAGGGACTAACACTGAAGCTTTCTTT.